This TCR beta chain was sequenced during a study of molecular identifiers for immune sequencing clone quantification (dated by TCRdb to the late 2010s). Regarding the complete study: In a replicate experiment, RNA from about 20,000 or 100,000 naive CD8 T cells was split into five aliquots, four of which were sequenced. The study was a methods study using CD8 T cells to benchmark molecular-identifier clustering-based TCR repertoire sequencing (MIDCIRS) and TCR RNA copy counting. Summary of the overall study and its limitations: Spiked-in Jurkat TCR RNA equivalent to a single cell was reported to be detectable even among over 800,000 naive CD8 T cells. About 3 recovered TCR RNA copies per cell were obtained by modeling, versus roughly 10 by digital PCR, implying a capture efficiency of about 30%. The naive libraries included spiked-in Jurkat TCR RNA (fewer than eleven copies' worth), and this Jurkat TCR RNA is not part of the donor repertoire. Highly expanded clone sizes could be underestimated because identical TCR molecules may share a barcode. When barcode sub-clustering was left out, chimeric consensus sequences inflated TCR diversity, with chimeras reaching as high as 47%. In CMV-specific effector cells, clones with more than 20 RNA copies contained over 98% of molecules, whereas in naive cells such clones contained under 1% of molecules.

V trim: 1 base; J trim: 6 bases; unmatched bases: 4. The CDR3, cysteine through phenylalanine, is 16 amino acids long. The CDR3 DNA has 48 bases and is translated from base 1. CDR1 and CDR2 (SGHTA, FQGTGA) derive from the germline V gene. Naive CD8 T cell libraries were made from approximately 20,000 to 1,000,000 sorted cells using 10%, 30% or 50% of purified RNA. Naive CD8 T cells, defined as CD8+CD4-CCR7+CD45RA+, were FACS-sorted into RLT Plus buffer on a BD FACSAria II. To test detection sensitivity, Jurkat RNA equal to about nine TCR copies was added to samples of roughly 18,000-1,000,000 naive CD8 T cells. Enrichment of CD8 T cells was done with RosetteSep CD8+ T Cell Enrichment Cocktail plus Ficoll-Paque, and ACK red cell lysis came afterward. This clonotype was seen at least ten times. This receptor's antigen is unknown. No clone much larger than this one lies a single base away; base qualities are absent.

The library was made by PCR. The instrument was a NextSeq 500. Bulk TCR libraries were prepared as previously described, using TCR primers listed in Table S5. The Qiagen AllPrep DNA/RNA kit was used to purify total RNA. Before any analysis, reads coming from multiple sequencing runs of the same library were combined into one pool. The study's own analysis went as follows. Only reads with exact TCR constant sequence were kept, trimmed to 150 nt, and grouped by their 12-nt molecular barcodes. Reads within each barcode group were sub-clustered using a 15% Levenshtein threshold, and quality-weighted consensus sequences were constructed for each RNA molecule. Non-functional sequences were filtered out, along with any lower-count sequence sitting one edit away from another sequence. Based on fitting two negative binomial distributions, any barcode sub-cluster with under 20% of the maximum read count was discarded. Using fastp at Q25 and MiXCR, TCRdb reprocessed the public reads and kept productive beta chains. Every CDR3 protein is listed once, alongside the most common genes and DNA of its rows. The V and J calls were determined by TCRdb, not by the authors. The sample includes approximately 100,000 distinct CDR3 sequences, with around a third observed a single time. The top ten hold 4% to 5% of the sample.

Sequenced input: naive CD8+ T cells from blood, with Jurkat cell RNA spiked in. According to the study, the label for this sample's cell subset or site signals: FACS-sorted CD8+CD4-CCR7+CD45RA+ naive T cells. This TCR was sampled from a human donor in good health. Some libraries in this study had Jurkat cell RNA spiked in. Rearrangement joined TRBV7-3 to TRBJ2-3, and TRBD2 aligns with 13 junction nucleotides. The nucleotide sequence is given as TGTGCCAGCAGCTTAATTTGGACTAGCGGGAGCGATACGCAGTATTTT. It codes for CASSLIWTSGSDTQYF.